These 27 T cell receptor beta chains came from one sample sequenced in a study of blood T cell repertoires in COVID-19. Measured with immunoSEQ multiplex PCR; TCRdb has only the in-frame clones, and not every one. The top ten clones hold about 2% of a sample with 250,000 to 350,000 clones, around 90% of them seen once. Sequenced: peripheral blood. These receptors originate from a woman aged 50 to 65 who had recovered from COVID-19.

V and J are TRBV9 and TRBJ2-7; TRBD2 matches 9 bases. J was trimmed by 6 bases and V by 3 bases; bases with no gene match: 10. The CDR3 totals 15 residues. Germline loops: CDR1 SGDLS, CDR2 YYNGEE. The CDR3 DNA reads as TGTGCCAGCAGCGAGAGTTGGGGACTAGCATCCGAGCAGTACTTC. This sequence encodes CASSESWGLASEQYF. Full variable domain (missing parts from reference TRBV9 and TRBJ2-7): DSGVTQTPKHLITATGQRVTLRCSPRSGDLSVYWYQQSLDQGLQFLIQYYNGEERAKGNILERFSAQQFPDLHSELNLSSLELGDSALYFCASSESWGLASEQYFGPGTRLTVT.

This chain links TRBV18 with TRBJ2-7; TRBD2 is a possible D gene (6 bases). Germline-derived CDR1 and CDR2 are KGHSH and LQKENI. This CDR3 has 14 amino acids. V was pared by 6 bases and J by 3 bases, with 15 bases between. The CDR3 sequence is CASSPGSEGYEQYF. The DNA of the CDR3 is TGTGCCAGCTCCCCCGGCTCGGAGGGCTACGAGCAGTACTTC.

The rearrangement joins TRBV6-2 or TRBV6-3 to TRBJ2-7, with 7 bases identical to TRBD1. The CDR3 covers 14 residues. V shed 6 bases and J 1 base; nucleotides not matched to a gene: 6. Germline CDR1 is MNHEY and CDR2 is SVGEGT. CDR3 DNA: TGTGCCAGCAGCTCCCGGGACAGATCCTACGAGCAGTACTTC. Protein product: CASSSRDRSYEQYF.

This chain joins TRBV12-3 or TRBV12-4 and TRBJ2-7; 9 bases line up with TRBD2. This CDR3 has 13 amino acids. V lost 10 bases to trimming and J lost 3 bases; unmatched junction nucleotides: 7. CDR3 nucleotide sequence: TGTGCCACCCGGCGGGAGGGTCGCTACGAGCAGTACTTC. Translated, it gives CATRREGRYEQYF.

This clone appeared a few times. CDR3 DNA: TGTGCCATCAGTGAGTGGGGAGCGGGACAGGGAGCCGAGCAGTACTTC. Translated: CAISEWGAGQGAEQYF. V gene TRBV10-3 combines with J gene TRBJ2-7; 9 nucleotides align to TRBD1. Germline CDR1 ENHRY, CDR2 SYGVKD. The trim removed 1 base at V and 6 bases at J, leaving 10 bases unmatched. The CDR3 is 16 residues long.

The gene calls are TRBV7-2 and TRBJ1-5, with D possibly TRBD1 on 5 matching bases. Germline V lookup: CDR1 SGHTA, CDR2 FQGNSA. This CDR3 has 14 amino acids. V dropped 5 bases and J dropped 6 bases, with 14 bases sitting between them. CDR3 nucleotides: TGTGCCAGCAGCGTCGGGGGATTCGGTCAGCCCCAGCATTTT. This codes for CASSVGGFGQPQHF.

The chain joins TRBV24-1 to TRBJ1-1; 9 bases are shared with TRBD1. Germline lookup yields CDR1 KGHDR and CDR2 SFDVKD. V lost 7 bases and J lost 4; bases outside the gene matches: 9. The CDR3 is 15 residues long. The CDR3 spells CATRGTGFRSTEAFF. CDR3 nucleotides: TGTGCCACCAGAGGGACAGGGTTCCGAAGCACTGAAGCTTTCTTT.

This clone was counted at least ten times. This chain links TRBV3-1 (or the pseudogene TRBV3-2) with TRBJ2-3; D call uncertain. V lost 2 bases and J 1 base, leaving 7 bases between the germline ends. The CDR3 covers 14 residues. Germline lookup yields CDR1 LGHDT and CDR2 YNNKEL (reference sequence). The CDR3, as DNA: TGTGCCAGCAGCCAACAGCTAGGCACAGATACGCAGTATTTT. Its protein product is CASSQQLGTDTQYF.

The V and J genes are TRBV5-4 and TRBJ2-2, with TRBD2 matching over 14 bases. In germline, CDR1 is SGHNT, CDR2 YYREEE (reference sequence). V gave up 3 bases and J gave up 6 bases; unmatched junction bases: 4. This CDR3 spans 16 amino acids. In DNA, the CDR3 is TGTGCCAGCAGCTCGGGACTAGCGGGAGCCCCCGGGGAGCTGTTTTTT. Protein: CASSSGLAGAPGELFF.

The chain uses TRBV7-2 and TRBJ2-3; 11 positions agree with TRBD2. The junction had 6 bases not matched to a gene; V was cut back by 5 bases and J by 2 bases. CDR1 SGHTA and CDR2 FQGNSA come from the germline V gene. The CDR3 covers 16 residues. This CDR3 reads CASSPGLAGPTDTQYF. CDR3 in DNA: TGTGCCAGCAGCCCAGGACTAGCGGGCCCCACAGATACGCAGTATTTT.

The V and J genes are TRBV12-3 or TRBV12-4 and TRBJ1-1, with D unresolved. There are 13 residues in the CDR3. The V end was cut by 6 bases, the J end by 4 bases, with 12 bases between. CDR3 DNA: TGTGCCAGCAGCACCAATTCGGGCACTGAAGCTTTCTTT. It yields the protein CASSTNSGTEAFF.

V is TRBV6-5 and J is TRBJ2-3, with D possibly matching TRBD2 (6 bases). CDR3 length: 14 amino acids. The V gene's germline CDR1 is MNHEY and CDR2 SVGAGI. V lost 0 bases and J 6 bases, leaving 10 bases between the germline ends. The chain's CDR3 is CASSYSRGGDTQYF. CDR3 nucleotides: TGTGCCAGCAGTTACTCTAGGGGAGGCGATACGCAGTATTTT.

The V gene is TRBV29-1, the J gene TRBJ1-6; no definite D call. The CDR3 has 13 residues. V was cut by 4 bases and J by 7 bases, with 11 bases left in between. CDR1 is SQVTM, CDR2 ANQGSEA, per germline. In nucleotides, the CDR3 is TGCAGCGTTGGTTTTGTCAGGAATTCACCCCTCCACTTT. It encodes CSVGFVRNSPLHF.

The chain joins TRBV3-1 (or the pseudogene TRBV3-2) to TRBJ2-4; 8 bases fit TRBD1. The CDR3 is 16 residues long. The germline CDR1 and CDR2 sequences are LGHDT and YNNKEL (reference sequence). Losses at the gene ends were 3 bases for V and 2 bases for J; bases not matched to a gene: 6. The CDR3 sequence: CASSHWTGRSKNIQYF. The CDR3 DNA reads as TGTGCCAGCAGCCATTGGACAGGGAGATCCAAAAACATTCAGTACTTC.

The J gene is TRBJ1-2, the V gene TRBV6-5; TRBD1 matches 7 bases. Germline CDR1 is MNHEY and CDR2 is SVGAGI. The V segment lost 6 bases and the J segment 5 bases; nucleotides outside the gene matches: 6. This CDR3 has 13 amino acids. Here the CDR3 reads CASRPTGPYGYTF. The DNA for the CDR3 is TGTGCCAGCAGGCCGACAGGGCCGTATGGCTACACCTTC.

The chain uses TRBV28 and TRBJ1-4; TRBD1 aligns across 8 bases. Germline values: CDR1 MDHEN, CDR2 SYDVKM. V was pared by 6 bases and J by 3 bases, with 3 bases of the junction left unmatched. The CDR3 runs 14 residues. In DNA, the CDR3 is TGTGCCAGCAGCTTGACAGGGGCTAATGAAAAACTGTTTTTT. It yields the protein CASSLTGANEKLFF.

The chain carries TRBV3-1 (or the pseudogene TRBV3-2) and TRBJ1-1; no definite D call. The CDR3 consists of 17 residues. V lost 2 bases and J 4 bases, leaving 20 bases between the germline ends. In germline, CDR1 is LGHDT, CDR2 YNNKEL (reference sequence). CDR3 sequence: CASSQYLLIGQGTEAFF. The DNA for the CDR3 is TGTGCCAGCAGCCAATATTTGCTCATTGGGCAAGGCACTGAAGCTTTCTTT.

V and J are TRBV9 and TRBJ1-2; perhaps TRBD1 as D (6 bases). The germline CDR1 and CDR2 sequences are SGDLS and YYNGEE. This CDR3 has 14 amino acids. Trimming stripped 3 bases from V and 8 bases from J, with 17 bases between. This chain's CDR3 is CASSGIQGMGGYTF. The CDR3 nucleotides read TGTGCCAGCAGCGGAATACAGGGAATGGGCGGCTACACCTTC.

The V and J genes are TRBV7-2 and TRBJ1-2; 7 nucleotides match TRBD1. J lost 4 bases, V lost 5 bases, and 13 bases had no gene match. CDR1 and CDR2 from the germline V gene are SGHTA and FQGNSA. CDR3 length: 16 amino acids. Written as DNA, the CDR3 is TGTGCCAGCAGCAAAGTCGATCCGAAGGGGGCCTATGGCTACACCTTC. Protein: CASSKVDPKGAYGYTF.

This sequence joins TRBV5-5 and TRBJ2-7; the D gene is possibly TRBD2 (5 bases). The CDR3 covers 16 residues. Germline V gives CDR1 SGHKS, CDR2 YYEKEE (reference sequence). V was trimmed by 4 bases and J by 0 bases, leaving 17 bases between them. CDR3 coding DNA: TGTGCCAGCAGCCTGGACTCGTCCGGAGTCTCCTACGAGCAGTACTTC. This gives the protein CASSLDSSGVSYEQYF.

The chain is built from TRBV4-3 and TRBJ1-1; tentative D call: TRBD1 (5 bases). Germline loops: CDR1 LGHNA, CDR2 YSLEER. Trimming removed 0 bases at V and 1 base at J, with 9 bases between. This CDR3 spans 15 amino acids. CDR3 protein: CASSQDSGGNTEAFF. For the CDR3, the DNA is TGCGCCAGCAGCCAAGATTCGGGGGGGAACACTGAAGCTTTCTTT.

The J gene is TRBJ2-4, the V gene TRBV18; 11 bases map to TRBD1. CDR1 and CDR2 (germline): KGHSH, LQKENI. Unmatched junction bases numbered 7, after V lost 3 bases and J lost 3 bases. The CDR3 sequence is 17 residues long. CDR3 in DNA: TGTGCCAGCTCACCCCTGGGACAGGGGGACGTCAAAAACATTCAGTACTTC. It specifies CASSPLGQGDVKNIQYF.

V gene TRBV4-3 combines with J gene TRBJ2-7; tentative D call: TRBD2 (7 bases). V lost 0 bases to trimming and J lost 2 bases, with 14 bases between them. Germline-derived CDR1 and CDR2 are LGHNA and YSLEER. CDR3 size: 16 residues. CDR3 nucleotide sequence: TGCGCCAGCAGCCAAGATTCGGGGGAGGGGGCCTACGAGCAGTACTTC. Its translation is CASSQDSGEGAYEQYF.

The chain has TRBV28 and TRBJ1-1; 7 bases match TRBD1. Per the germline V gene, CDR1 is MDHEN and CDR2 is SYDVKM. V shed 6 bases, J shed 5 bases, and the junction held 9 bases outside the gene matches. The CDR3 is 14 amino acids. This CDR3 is CASRTPTGPTEAFF. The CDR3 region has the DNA TGTGCCAGCAGAACACCGACAGGGCCAACTGAAGCTTTCTTT.

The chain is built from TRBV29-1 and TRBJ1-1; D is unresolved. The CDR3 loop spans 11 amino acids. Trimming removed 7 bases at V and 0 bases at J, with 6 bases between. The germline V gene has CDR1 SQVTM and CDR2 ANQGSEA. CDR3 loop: CSGDMNTEAFF. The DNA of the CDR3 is TGCAGCGGTGATATGAACACTGAAGCTTTCTTT. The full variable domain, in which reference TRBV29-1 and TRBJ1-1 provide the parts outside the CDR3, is SAVISQKPSRDICQRGTSLTIQCQVDSQVTMMFWYRQQPGQSLTLIATANQGSEATYESGFVIDKFPISRPNLTFSTLTVSNMSPEDSSIYLCSGDMNTEAFFGQGTRLTVV.

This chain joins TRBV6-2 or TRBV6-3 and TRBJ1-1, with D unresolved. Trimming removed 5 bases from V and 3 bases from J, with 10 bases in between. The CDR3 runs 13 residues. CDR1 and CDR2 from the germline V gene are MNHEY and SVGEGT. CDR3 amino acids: CASSLNDYTEAFF. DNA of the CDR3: TGTGCCAGCAGTCTTAATGACTACACTGAAGCTTTCTTT.

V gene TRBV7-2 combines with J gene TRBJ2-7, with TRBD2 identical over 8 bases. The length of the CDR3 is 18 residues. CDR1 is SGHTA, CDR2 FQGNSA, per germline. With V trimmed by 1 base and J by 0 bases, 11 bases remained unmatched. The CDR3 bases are TGTGCCAGCAGCTTAGGGGCCCAGGGGACTAGGTTCTCCTACGAGCAGTACTTC. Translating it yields CASSLGAQGTRFSYEQYF.